These T cell receptor beta chains were read from a single sample in a study of post-analysis software for immune sequencing data. TCRdb re-called the PCR reads through MiXCR, storing one row per CDR3 protein. The sample shows hundreds of thousands of distinct CDR3 sequences, approximately 53% of them seen only once. Sequenced sample: blood. These receptors were taken from a girl aged 10 to 17 with multiple sclerosis. Each CDR3 is given with its conserved first and last residue. The D gene is left open where the match is weak. Clone size is given for some rows only: seen once, a few or many times, or a class if the clone is expanded.

once,TRBV5-1,TRBJ2-3,TRBD2,CASSPRSGGPTDTQYF
.,TRBV5-5,TRBJ2-5,TRBD2,CANSFGTTLDPETQYF
.,TRBV2,TRBJ1-1,TRBD1,CAGSRDSGTEAFF
.,TRBV10-3,TRBJ2-5,.,CAIRNQRQETQYF
.,TRBV5-1,TRBJ2-3,.,CASSDGTPSVRDTQYF
.,TRBV29-1,TRBJ2-7,TRBD1,CSVAGTGGSHEQYF
.,TRBV5-1,TRBJ2-1,TRBD2,CASSQGLAGGREQFF
few,TRBV2,TRBJ2-5,.,CASSPVDQETQYF
few,TRBV29-1,.,.,CSVVPRDGYEQYF
many,TRBV6-4,TRBJ2-3,TRBD1,CASSDGQGGADTQYF
few,TRBV11-2,TRBJ2-7,TRBD2,CASSLGGGYYEQYF
few,TRBV5-1,TRBJ2-1,TRBD2,CASSWWTSGSQNEQFF
few,TRBV2,TRBJ1-2,TRBD1,CASRTSADRAYGYTF
.,TRBV6-4,TRBJ1-6,.,CASRSEGENSPLHF
.,TRBV12-3/TRBV12-4,TRBJ1-5,.,CASSLGGAGGNQPQHF
few,TRBV27,TRBJ1-2,.,CASSFARRTPRDGYTF
.,TRBV5-6,TRBJ2-3,TRBD2,CASSSTTSGSSTDTQYF
.,TRBV7-2,TRBJ2-1,TRBD2,CASSLVWATSNGEQFF
.,TRBV6-6,TRBJ2-3,.,CASSLLGSRFTRDTQYF
few,TRBV12-3/TRBV12-4,TRBJ1-5,.,CASSLAWGQPQHF
.,TRBV6-5,TRBJ1-3,TRBD1,CASSLTGAEVGNTIYF
few,TRBV5-1,TRBJ2-3,.,CASSRIASTDTQYF
.,TRBV5-5,TRBJ1-2,.,CASSLLPGGNYGYTF
.,TRBV3-1,TRBJ2-1,TRBD2,CASSQPGLGEQFF
.,TRBV3-1,TRBJ2-7,TRBD2,CASSQVTLAGSSYEQYF
.,TRBV2,TRBJ2-7,TRBD1,CASSDLTLDRAYNQYF
.,TRBV12-5,TRBJ1-2,.,CASGLDGQAYGYTF
once,TRBV6-1,TRBJ1-5,TRBD1,CASSAQGASGNQPQHF
.,TRBV7-9,TRBJ2-5,.,CASSLGFGPADQETQYF
.,TRBV6-5,TRBJ2-5,.,CASSYKSRGGQETQYF
.,TRBV10-3,TRBJ2-7,TRBD2,CAISDSSGRADRGEQYF
few,TRBV20-1,TRBJ2-7,.,CSARDPKGPYEQYF
.,TRBV7-2,TRBJ2-3,.,CASSLSLLATTDTQYF
.,TRBV28,TRBJ1-2,TRBD1,CASSLRGQTGGYTF
.,TRBV4-2,.,.,CASSQGLQVTYEQYF
.,TRBV20-1,TRBJ2-5,.,CSARDVWAQYF
once,TRBV20-1,TRBJ2-7,.,CSASPLRVGYEQYF
.,TRBV7-2,TRBJ2-7,TRBD2,CASSFYGSGGAYEQYF
.,TRBV12-3/TRBV12-4,.,.,CASSLAGGIKVHEQYF
few,TRBV5-1,TRBJ2-7,.,CASSMTPQEYEQYF
.,TRBV9,TRBJ1-2,.,CASSPSARTGVTYGYTF
few,TRBV20-1,.,TRBD2,CSAPGLPSEEQYF
.,TRBV14,TRBJ2-7,TRBD1,CASSYTGQGAEQYF
.,TRBV10-3,TRBJ2-2,TRBD2,CAISQRENTGELFF
.,TRBV6-2/TRBV6-3,TRBJ2-7,.,CASSYINSRQTHEQYF
.,TRBV2,TRBJ2-1,.,CASGWTSFGNEQFF
few,TRBV7-2,TRBJ1-5,.,CASSPYSNQPQHF